The 21 T cell receptor beta chains in this list originate from one sample, sequenced in a study of vaccination and CD4 T cells after COVID-19. Noted treatment: approximately 11-day PBMC culture with coronavirus spike peptide pools or control peptides (ViraFEST assay). Cultured CD4+ T cells had their DNA profiled by the Oncomine TCR Beta short-read assay. Using its own MiXCR run on the PCR reads, TCRdb lists one record per CDR3 protein. The table includes over 5,000 distinct CDR3 sequences, about 45% detected once. These TCRs are of unknown antigen specificity. Sequencing was done on a sample of CD4+ T cells from blood, cultured in vitro. The receptor set was obtained from a human donor who had recovered from COVID-19.

This clonotype is labeled medium-sized. The rearrangement links TRBV20-1 to TRBJ2-5, with D maybe TRBD2 (6 bases). Trimming took 3 bases from V and 4 from J, leaving 9 bases between them. Looked up from germline, CDR1 is DFQATT and CDR2 is SNEGSKA (reference sequence). This CDR3 spans 12 amino acids. CDR3 sequence (DNA): TGCAGTGCTAGGACTAGAGGAGAGACCCAGTACTTC. Amino acid sequence: CSARTRGETQYF.

This rearrangement joins TRBV6-1 to TRBJ1-2; D unclear. This CDR3 is 14 amino acids long. The ends were cut back, 4 bases at V and 4 bases at J, with 13 bases in the middle. CDR1 and CDR2 (germline): MNHNS, SASEGT. This CDR3 reads CASSVEGATYGYTF. The CDR3 DNA sequence: TGTGCCAGCAGTGTTGAAGGAGCTACCTATGGCTACACCTTC.

This clonotype is categorized as large (0.1 to 1%). The rearrangement joins TRBV20-1 to TRBJ1-2; TRBD1 is a possible D gene (5 bases). The CDR3 extends over 11 amino acids. V was cut by 6 bases and J by 8 bases, with 13 bases left in between. CDR1 is DFQATT and CDR2 is SNEGSKA in the germline V gene (reference sequence). The CDR3 here is CSAGTAEGYTF. The DNA for the CDR3 is TGCAGTGCGGGGACGGCGGAAGGCTACACCTTC.

This clonotype was detected only a few times. The V gene is TRBV20-1, the J gene TRBJ2-7; TRBD2 matches 10 bases. From germline, CDR1 is DFQATT and CDR2 SNEGSKA (reference sequence). V shed 6 bases, J shed 2 bases, and the junction held 7 bases outside the gene matches. This CDR3 spans 14 amino acids. The DNA of the CDR3 is TGCAGTGCCAGCTCTAGCGGGGGAACCTACGAGCAGTACTTC. The encoded protein is CSASSSGGTYEQYF.

In this sample, this clonotype turned up a few times. CDR3 residues: CASTRGREQYF. The CDR3 DNA follows: TGTGCCAGCACCAGGGGGCGCGAGCAGTACTTC. The rearrangement uses TRBV28 and TRBJ2-7; 8 bases align to TRBD1. The V segment lost 7 bases and the J segment 6 bases; nucleotides outside the gene matches: 2. The CDR3 sequence is 11 residues long. The germline gives CDR1 MDHEN, CDR2 SYDVKM.

A remark on this clonotype: A much larger clone lies a single base off, so this may be a read error. The chain uses TRBV7-2 and TRBJ2-5, with D unclear. The length of the CDR3 is 11 residues. Looked up from germline, CDR1 is SGHTA and CDR2 is FQGNSA. The CDR3 DNA sequence: TGTGTCAGCAGCTCCGGGGAGACCCAGTACTTC. Protein: CVSSSGETQYF.

The rearrangement uses TRBV20-1 and TRBJ2-3, with D possibly called TRBD1 or TRBD2 (6 bases each). V was clipped by 0 bases and J by 4 bases, with 20 bases between them. The CDR3 is 17 residues long. CDR1 is DFQATT, CDR2 SNEGSKA, per germline (reference sequence). CDR3 in DNA: TGCAGTGCTAGAGATCGACTCCTAGGGGGGAGCGCAGATACGCAGTATTTT. It translates to CSARDRLLGGSADTQYF.

This clonotype was seen only a few times. CDR3 region: CSARVTGGDTEAFF. The CDR3 coding sequence is TGCAGTGCTAGAGTCACCGGGGGGGACACTGAAGCTTTCTTT. The rearrangement joins TRBV20-1 to TRBJ1-1; tentative D call: TRBD1 (5 bases). The V end lost 1 base, the J end lost 3 bases, and 12 bases lay between the germline ends. This CDR3 is built from 14 residues. The germline V gene encodes CDR1 DFQATT and CDR2 SNEGSKA (reference sequence).

The rearrangement joins TRBV25-1 to TRBJ2-7, with unresolved D. V was trimmed by 4 bases and J by 3 bases, leaving 4 bases between them. The CDR3 length is 11 residues. CDR1 MGHDK and CDR2 SYGVNS come from the germline V gene. The CDR3: CASSGSYEQYF. The DNA for the CDR3 is TGTGCCAGCAGTGGGAGCTACGAGCAGTACTTC.

This clonotype was seen a handful of times. This chain connects TRBV7-9 to TRBJ1-5; D remains unclear. The CDR3 sequence is 13 residues long. Germline V gene sequence: CDR1 SEHNR, CDR2 FQNEAQ (reference sequence). Trimming took 5 bases from V and 2 from J, leaving 7 bases between them. The CDR3 is CASSQRGNQPQHF. The CDR3 DNA follows: TGTGCCAGCAGCCAGCGGGGCAATCAGCCCCAGCATTTT.

V is TRBV7-2 and J is TRBJ2-5; maybe TRBD2 (6 bases). The CDR3 extends over 15 amino acids. Germline assignment: CDR1 SGHTA and CDR2 FQGNSA. The V end was cut by 2 bases, the J end by 1 base, with 11 bases between. CDR3 amino acids: CASSLRRGSQETQYF. The CDR3 nucleotides are TGTGCCAGCAGCTTAAGGCGGGGTTCCCAAGAGACCCAGTACTTC.

This clonotype turned up a few times. V usage is TRBV28 and J usage is TRBJ1-2; tentatively, D is TRBD1 (5 bases). Germline CDR1 is MDHEN and CDR2 is SYDVKM. The germline V and J ends were trimmed by 6 bases and 4 bases, with 18 bases remaining between them. The CDR3 spans 15 residues. The CDR3 spells CASRGAPWGGYGYTF. CDR3 nucleotides: TGTGCCAGCAGGGGTGCCCCCTGGGGGGGCTATGGCTACACCTTC.

This clonotype is a singleton in its sample. The chain carries TRBV2 and TRBJ1-1; D is uncertain. The CDR3 extends over 13 amino acids. CDR1 and CDR2 (germline): SNHLY, FYNNEI. The ends were cut back, 6 bases at V and 3 bases at J, with 11 bases in the middle. CDR3 nucleotides: TGTGCCAGCAGACTTGACCGTGACACTGAAGCTTTCTTT. It yields the protein CASRLDRDTEAFF.

The chain is built from TRBV10-1 and TRBJ1-2, with no clear D. Germline V gene data show CDR1 as WNHNN and CDR2 as SYGVQD (reference sequence). Trimming took 3 bases from V and 13 from J, leaving 15 bases between them. CDR3 size: 12 residues. In DNA form, the CDR3 reads TGCGCCAGCAGTGACCGGGGAAGGGTCCGCACCTTC. Translating gives CASSDRGRVRTF.

V gene TRBV6-1 combines with J gene TRBJ2-7; a possible D gene is TRBD1 (6 bases). The CDR3 consists of 14 residues. Germline CDR1 and CDR2: MNHNS and SASEGT. The V end was cut by 6 bases, the J end by 0 bases, with 12 bases between. Here the CDR3 reads CASRPPGHSYEQYF. The CDR3 region has the DNA TGTGCCAGCAGACCACCGGGACACTCCTACGAGCAGTACTTC.

This sequence joins TRBV7-9 and TRBJ2-7; no firm D call. Trimming took 5 bases from V and 4 from J, leaving 12 bases between them. The CDR3 extends over 13 amino acids. Germline assignment: CDR1 SEHNR and CDR2 FQNEAQ (reference sequence). The CDR3 DNA follows: TGTGCCAGCAGCCCCAGCCCGTTTTACGAGCAGTACTTC. Protein: CASSPSPFYEQYF.

This chain joins TRBV28 and TRBJ2-5; a possible D gene is TRBD2 (7 bases). Germline lookup yields CDR1 MDHEN and CDR2 SYDVKM. Trimming pared 7 bases from V and 5 bases from J, leaving 11 bases between. CDR3 length equals 12 residues. The CDR3 is CASKRGGETQYF. The CDR3 bases are TGTGCCAGCAAGAGGGGGGGGGAGACCCAGTACTTC.

DNA of the CDR3: TGTGCCACCAGTGACCCCACCCGCCAGCAGTTCTTC. It yields the protein CATSDPTRQQFF. The chain carries TRBV24-1 and TRBJ2-1; D remains unclear. CDR1 KGHDR and CDR2 SFDVKD come from the germline V gene. This CDR3 is 12 amino acids long. Trimming left V 4 bases short and J 11 bases short, with 11 bases between.

The chain employs TRBV7-3 and TRBJ2-7, with D perhaps given as TRBD1 or TRBD2 (5 bases each). Germline-derived CDR1 and CDR2 are SGHTA and FQGTGA. CDR3 length equals 13 residues. Deletions cut 5 bases from V and 3 bases from J, with 11 bases between. Here the CDR3 reads CASSRRDGYEQYF. The CDR3 nucleotides read TGTGCCAGCAGCCGACGGGACGGCTACGAGCAGTACTTC. The entire variable domain, with the rest obtained from reference TRBV7-3 and TRBJ2-7, is as follows: GAGVSQTPSNKVTEKGKYVELRCDPISGHTALYWYRQSLGQGPEFLIYFQGTGAADDSGLPNDRFFAVRPEGSVSTLKIQRTERGDSAVYLCASSRRDGYEQYFGPGTRLTVT.

This clonotype appeared a single time. V gene TRBV7-6 combines with J gene TRBJ2-1; either TRBD1 or TRBD2 may supply D (5 bases each). Germline V CDR1 and CDR2: SGHVS, FNYEAQ. The CDR3 spans 14 residues. V was cut by 1 base and J by 7 bases, with 11 bases left in between. CDR3 in amino acids: CASSLGGPGNEQFF. The DNA of the CDR3 is TGTGCCAGCAGCTTAGGAGGGCCAGGGAATGAGCAGTTCTTC.

This clonotype has only a few counts. DNA of the CDR3: TGCAGTGCTGGCTCGAACACTGAAGCTTTCTTT. It translates to CSAGSNTEAFF. The chain links TRBV20-1 to TRBJ1-1; the D is unclear. The CDR3 consists of 11 residues. Trimming took 5 bases from V and 1 from J, leaving 5 bases between them. Per germline, CDR1 DFQATT and CDR2 SNEGSKA (reference sequence).